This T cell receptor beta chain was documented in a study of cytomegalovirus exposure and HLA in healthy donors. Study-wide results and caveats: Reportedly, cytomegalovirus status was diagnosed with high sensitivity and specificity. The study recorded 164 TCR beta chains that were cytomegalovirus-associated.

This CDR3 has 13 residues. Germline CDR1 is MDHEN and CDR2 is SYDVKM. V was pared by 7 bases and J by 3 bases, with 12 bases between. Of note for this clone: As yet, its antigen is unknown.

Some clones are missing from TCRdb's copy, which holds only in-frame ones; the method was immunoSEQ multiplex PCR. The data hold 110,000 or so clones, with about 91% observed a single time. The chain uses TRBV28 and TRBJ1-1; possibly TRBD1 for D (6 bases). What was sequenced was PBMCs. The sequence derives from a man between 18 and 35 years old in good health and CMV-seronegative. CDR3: CASNGGAYTEAFF. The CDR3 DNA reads TGTGCCAGCAACGGGGGGGCTTACACTGAAGCTTTCTTT.